A selection of T cell receptor beta chains follows, all from one sample in a study of blood T cell repertoires in COVID-19. Sequencing was performed with immunoSEQ multiplex PCR; in TCRdb, only in-frame clones are kept and a portion is missing. The sample has more than 140,000 clones; around 88% are singletons. Material: peripheral blood. These receptors originate from a woman in her sixties or seventies with acute or convalescent COVID-19. The CDR3 runs from the conserved cysteine through the conserved F or W. Fields, in order: V gene, D gene, clone size, J gene, CDR3 DNA, CDR3 protein. A D gene is named only where the DNA matches it firmly. Only part of the rows carry a size: once, few, many, or a class if the clone is expanded.

TRBV15	NA	NA	TRBJ1-1	TGTGCCACCAGCAGGGACCGGGGTGAGAACACTGAAGCTTTCTTT	CATSRDRGENTEAFF
TRBV4-3	NA	few	TRBJ1-5	TGCGCCAGCAGCCAAGATCGAAAAAAGACCGCGAGGGGCAATCAGCCCCAGCATTTT	CASSQDRKKTARGNQPQHF
TRBV19	NA	NA	TRBJ1-2	TGTGCCAGTAGTATAAGGACAGCTACTAACTATGGCTACACCTTC	CASSIRTATNYGYTF
TRBV7-9	TRBD1	NA	TRBJ1-1	TGTGCCAGCAGCTTGAGGACAGGGTTGGTCACTGAAGCTTTCTTT	CASSLRTGLVTEAFF
TRBV28	NA	once	TRBJ1-2	TGTGCCAGTAACCTAGGAGTATACGGCTACACCTTC	CASNLGVYGYTF
TRBV5-1	NA	NA	TRBJ1-6	TGCGCCAGCAGCTTGCAAGGGGCAGGGAATTCACCCCTCCACTTT	CASSLQGAGNSPLHF
TRBV7-2	TRBD1	NA	TRBJ2-7	TGTGCCAGCAGCTTAGTCCCGACAGGGGGGGGACACGAGCAGTACTTC	CASSLVPTGGGHEQYF
TRBV14	TRBD1	NA	TRBJ2-2	TGTGCCAGCAGCCGACAGGGGGCCGGGGAGCTGTTTTTT	CASSRQGAGELFF
TRBV5-5	NA	NA	TRBJ1-5	TGTGCCAGCAGCTTGGATGGAAGCGGGTTAAGCAATCAGCCCCAGCATTTT	CASSLDGSGLSNQPQHF
TRBV15	NA	NA	TRBJ1-3	TGTGCCACCAGCAGTTTCGGCTCTGGAAACACCATATATTTT	CATSSFGSGNTIYF
TRBV5-1	NA	NA	TRBJ2-7	TGCGCCAGCAGCGAGGCTTCTACAGGGATCTACGAGCAGTACTTC	CASSEASTGIYEQYF
TRBV5-1	NA	NA	TRBJ1-1	TGCGCCAGCAGCTTGGGCAGATATAACACTGAAGCTTTCTTT	CASSLGRYNTEAFF
TRBV6-2/TRBV6-3	TRBD1	NA	TRBJ1-6	TGTGCCAGCAGTTCACAGGGGGTGAATCAGTCACCCCTCCACTTT	CASSSQGVNQSPLHF
TRBV9	NA	NA	TRBJ2-6	TGTGCCAGCAGGGTTTGGTACAGGGTCTCTGGGGCCAACGTCCTGACTTTC	CASRVWYRVSGANVLTF
TRBV6-5	NA	NA	TRBJ2-1	TGTGCCAGCAGTTACAGTAGATACAATGAGCAGTTCTTC	CASSYSRYNEQFF
TRBV11-3	TRBD2	NA	TRBJ2-1	TGTGCCAGCAGCCCAGGACTAGCGGGGTACTCCTACAATGAGCAGTTCTTC	CASSPGLAGYSYNEQFF
TRBV6-5	NA	NA	TRBJ1-1	TGTGCCAGCACCCCCCGAAGCGGGAGGGGCACTGAAGCTTTCTTT	CASTPRSGRGTEAFF
TRBV6-2/TRBV6-3	NA	NA	TRBJ2-3	TGTGCCAGCAGTTACCTAGGCGGGGGCCTAACAACAATGGATACGCAGTATTTT	CASSYLGGGLTTMDTQYF
TRBV3-1/TRBV3-2	NA	NA	TRBJ1-5	TGTGCCAGCAGCCAAGCTTCCAATCAGCCCCAGCATTTT	CASSQASNQPQHF
TRBV6-5	NA	NA	TRBJ1-4	TGTGCCAGCACGGGGGGAGTATGGGAAAAACTGTTTTTT	CASTGGVWEKLFF
TRBV10-3	NA	NA	TRBJ1-5	TGTGCCATCAGACAGGGAGAAAGGCAGCCCCAGCATTTT	CAIRQGERQPQHF
TRBV5-1	TRBD2	NA	TRBJ2-1	TGCGCCAGCAGCAGAACCGCTAGCGGGGGGCCTTCCTACAATGAGCAGTTCTTC	CASSRTASGGPSYNEQFF